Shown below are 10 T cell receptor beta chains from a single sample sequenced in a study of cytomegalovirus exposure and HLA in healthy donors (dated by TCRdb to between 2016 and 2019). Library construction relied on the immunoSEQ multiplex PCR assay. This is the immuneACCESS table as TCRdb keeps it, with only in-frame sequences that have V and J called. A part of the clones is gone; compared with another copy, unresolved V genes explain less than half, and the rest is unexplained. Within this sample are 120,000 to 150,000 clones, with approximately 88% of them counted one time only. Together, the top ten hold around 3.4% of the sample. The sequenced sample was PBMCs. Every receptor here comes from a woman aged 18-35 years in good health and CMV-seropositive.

The CDR3 loop is CASSRSGEQFF. The CDR3, as DNA: TGTGCCAGCAGCCGTTCGGGTGAGCAGTTCTTC. This chain joins TRBV11-2 and TRBJ2-1; D gene ambiguous. The CDR3 consists of 11 residues. Deletions cut 5 bases from V and 9 bases from J, with 8 bases between. Per germline, CDR1 SGHAT and CDR2 FQNNGV. Supplemented by reference TRBV11-2 and TRBJ2-1, the full variable domain reads EAGVAQSPRYKIIEKRQSVAFWCNPISGHATLYWYQQILGQGPKLLIQFQNNGVVDDSQLPKDRFSAERLKGVDSTLKIQPAKLEDSAVYLCASSRSGEQFFGPGTRLTVL.

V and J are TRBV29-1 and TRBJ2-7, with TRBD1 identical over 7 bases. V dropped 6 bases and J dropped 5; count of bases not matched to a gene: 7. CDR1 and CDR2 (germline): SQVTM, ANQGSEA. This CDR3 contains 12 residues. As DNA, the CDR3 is TGCAGCGTGAAACACAGGGGCCACGAGCAGTACTTC. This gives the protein CSVKHRGHEQYF.

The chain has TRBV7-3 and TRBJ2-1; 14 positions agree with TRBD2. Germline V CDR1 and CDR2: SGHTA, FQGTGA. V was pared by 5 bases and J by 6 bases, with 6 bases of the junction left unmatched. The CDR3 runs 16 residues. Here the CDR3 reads CASSRGTSGSTNEQFF. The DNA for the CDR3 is TGTGCCAGCAGCCGGGGGACTAGCGGGAGCACCAATGAGCAGTTCTTC. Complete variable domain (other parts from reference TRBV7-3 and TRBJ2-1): GAGVSQTPSNKVTEKGKYVELRCDPISGHTALYWYRQSLGQGPEFLIYFQGTGAADDSGLPNDRFFAVRPEGSVSTLKIQRTERGDSAVYLCASSRGTSGSTNEQFFGPGTRLTVL.

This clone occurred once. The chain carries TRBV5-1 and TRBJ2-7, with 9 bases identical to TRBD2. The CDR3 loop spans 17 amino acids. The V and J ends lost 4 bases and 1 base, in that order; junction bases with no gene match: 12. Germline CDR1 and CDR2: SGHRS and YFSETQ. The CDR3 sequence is CASSGSSGIAGSYEQYF. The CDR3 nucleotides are TGCGCCAGCAGCGGGTCTAGCGGGATAGCCGGATCCTACGAGCAGTACTTC.

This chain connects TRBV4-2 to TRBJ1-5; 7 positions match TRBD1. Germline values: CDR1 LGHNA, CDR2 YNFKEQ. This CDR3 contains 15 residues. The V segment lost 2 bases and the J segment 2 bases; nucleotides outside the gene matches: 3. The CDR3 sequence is CASSQHGQGNQPQHF. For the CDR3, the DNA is TGTGCCAGCAGCCAACACGGACAGGGCAATCAGCCCCAGCATTTT.

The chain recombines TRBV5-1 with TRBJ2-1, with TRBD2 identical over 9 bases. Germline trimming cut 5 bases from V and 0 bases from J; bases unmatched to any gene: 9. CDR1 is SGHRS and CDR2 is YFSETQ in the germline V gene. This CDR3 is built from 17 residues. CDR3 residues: CASRHSSGVSSYNEQFF. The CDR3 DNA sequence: TGCGCCAGCAGGCACTCTAGCGGGGTAAGCTCCTACAATGAGCAGTTCTTC. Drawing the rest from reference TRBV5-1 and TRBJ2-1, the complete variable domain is KAGVTQTPRYLIKTRGQQVTLSCSPISGHRSVSWYQQTPGQGLQFLFEYFSETQRNKGNFPGRFSGRQFSNSRSEMNVSTLELGDSALYLCASRHSSGVSSYNEQFFGPGTRLTVL.

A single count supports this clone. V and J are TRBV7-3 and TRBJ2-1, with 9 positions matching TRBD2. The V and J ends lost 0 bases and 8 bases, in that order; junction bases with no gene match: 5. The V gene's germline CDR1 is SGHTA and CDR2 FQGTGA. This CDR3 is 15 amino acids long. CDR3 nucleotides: TGTGCCAGCAGCTTAACTAGCGGGAGTCAGGATGAGCAGTTCTTC. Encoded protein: CASSLTSGSQDEQFF.

CDR3 sequence (DNA): TGTGCCAGCAGCTTAGAAGTCGCCACGGGGGGTACGCAGTATTTT. Translating gives CASSLEVATGGTQYF. The gene calls are TRBV7-6 and TRBJ2-3; 7 positions match TRBD2. This CDR3 is built from 15 residues. In germline, CDR1 is SGHVS, CDR2 FNYEAQ. With V trimmed by 1 base and J by 8 bases, 9 bases remained unmatched.

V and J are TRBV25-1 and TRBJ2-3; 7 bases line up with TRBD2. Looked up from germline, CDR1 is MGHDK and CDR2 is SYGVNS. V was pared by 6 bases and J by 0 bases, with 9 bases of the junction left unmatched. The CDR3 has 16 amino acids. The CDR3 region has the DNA TGTGCCAGCAGCGCGAAGCGGGGACCTAGCACAGATACGCAGTATTTT. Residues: CASSAKRGPSTDTQYF.

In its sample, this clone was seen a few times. The DNA for the CDR3 is TGTGCCAGCAGTGACGCGGGCGGGAGCACTGAAGCTTTCTTT. Translation: CASSDAGGSTEAFF. The rearrangement joins TRBV6-1 to TRBJ1-1; D remains unclear. This CDR3 has 14 residues. Germline V gene sequence: CDR1 MNHNS, CDR2 SASEGT. With 3 bases removed from V and 4 bases from J, the gap between germline ends came to 12 bases.